This T cell receptor beta chain was retrieved from a study of blood T cell repertoires in COVID-19. Across the study: The samples span acute and convalescent COVID-19 from the United States, Italy and Spain.

Methods used by the authors: Estimates of nucleated cell counts were drawn from the amplification of reference gene primers. The protocol was immunoSEQ multiplex PCR, while the TCRdb copy is restricted to in-frame clones and leaves out a portion. The D gene and trimming were derived from the DNA, and the V and J assignments and clone size from that table. The sample lists around 270,000 clones; roughly 86% were seen once. The CDR3 is 15 residues long. From germline, CDR1 is MNHEY and CDR2 SMNVEV (reference sequence). Trimming removed 5 bases from V and 5 bases from J; junction bases left unmatched: 10. This clone has a single count. Seattle cases were enrolled at active infection and followed longitudinally.

The sample comprised peripheral blood. This chain links TRBV27 with TRBJ1-2; 8 nucleotides agree with TRBD1. The sequence was obtained from a woman aged 60-70 years with COVID-19, enrolled during active disease. The CDR3 DNA reads as TGTGCCAGCAGTCGTTCTCTGTGGACAGGGTATGGCTACACCTTC. Protein product: CASSRSLWTGYGYTF.